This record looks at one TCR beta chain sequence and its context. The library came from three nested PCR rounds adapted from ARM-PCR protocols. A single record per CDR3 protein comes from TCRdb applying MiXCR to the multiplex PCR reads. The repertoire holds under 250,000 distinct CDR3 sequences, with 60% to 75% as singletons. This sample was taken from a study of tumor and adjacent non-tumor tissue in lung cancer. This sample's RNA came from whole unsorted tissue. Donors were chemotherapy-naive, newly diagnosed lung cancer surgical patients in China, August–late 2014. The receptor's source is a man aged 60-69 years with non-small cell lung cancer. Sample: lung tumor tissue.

The DNA of the CDR3 is TGTGCCAGCAGTTCGTACAGAGCTCGGGAGCAGTACTTC. Translation: CASSSYRAREQYF. The chain has TRBV28 and TRBJ2-7; D gene ambiguous. CDR1 MDHEN and CDR2 SYDVKM come from the germline V gene. This CDR3 spans 13 amino acids. Trimming stripped 4 bases from V and 7 bases from J, with 14 bases between.